The entry below gives a single TCR beta chain sequence along with its context. Its antigen is unknown. These data originate in a study of T cells in Graves' hyperthyroidism and ophthalmopathy. Whole-study findings and limits: Expanded thyroid clonotypes (above 0.001) were mostly also found in blood. Separation of ophthalmopathy from stable hyperthyroidism was achieved by a 13 V-J model.

TCR beta CDR3 region amplification was performed from RNA transcripts. Researchers ran a first-round RT-PCR on the TCR CDR3 using the HTBI primer set. In TCRdb, the multiplex PCR reads were re-called with MiXCR into one record per CDR3 protein. The data contain approximately 430,000 distinct CDR3 sequences, about a sixth of them singletons. The source of the PBMCs was 8.5 to 10 ml of fresh peripheral blood. Looked up from germline, CDR1 is MDHEN and CDR2 is SYDVKM. V lost 1 base, J lost 9 bases, and 10 bases lay in between. This CDR3 is 14 amino acids long. The source of this sequence is a young woman with Graves' hyperthyroidism. The V call is TRBV28, the J call TRBJ1-6; maybe TRBD1 (6 bases). Sequences were obtained from blood. The CDR3 reads CASSLSGVSSPLHF. DNA of the CDR3: TGTGCCAGCAGTTTATCAGGGGTGAGTTCACCCCTCCACTTT.